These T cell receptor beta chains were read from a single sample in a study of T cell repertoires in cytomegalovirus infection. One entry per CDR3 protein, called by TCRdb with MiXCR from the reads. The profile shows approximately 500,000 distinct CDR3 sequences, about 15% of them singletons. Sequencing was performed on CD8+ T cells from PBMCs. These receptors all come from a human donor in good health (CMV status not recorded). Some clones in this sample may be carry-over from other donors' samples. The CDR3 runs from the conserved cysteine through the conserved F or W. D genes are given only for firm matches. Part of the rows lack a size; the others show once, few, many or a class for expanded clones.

CDR3aa: CSVQGDSGANVLTF
CDR3nt: TGCAGCGTTCAGGGAGACTCTGGGGCCAACGTCCTGACTTTC
len: 14
v_gene: TRBV29-1
j_gene: TRBJ2-6
abundance: -
d_gene: -

CDR3aa: CSVARQGANTEAFF
CDR3nt: TGCAGCGTTGCCCGACAGGGGGCGAACACTGAAGCTTTCTTT
len: 14
v_gene: TRBV29-1
j_gene: TRBJ1-1
abundance: -
d_gene: TRBD1

CDR3aa: CASSIGTTGVDEQFF
CDR3nt: TGTGCCAGTAGCATAGGGACAACAGGGGTGGATGAGCAGTTCTTC
len: 15
v_gene: TRBV19
j_gene: TRBJ2-1
abundance: few
d_gene: TRBD1

CDR3aa: CASTTGTGTSGNTIYF
CDR3nt: TGTGCCAGCACGACCGGGACAGGGACCTCTGGAAACACCATATATTTT
len: 16
v_gene: TRBV13
j_gene: TRBJ1-3
abundance: -
d_gene: TRBD1

CDR3aa: CASSLARGTANTF
CDR3nt: TGTGCCAGCAGCTTAGCACGGGGAACTGCGAACACCTTC
len: 13
v_gene: TRBV7-9
j_gene: TRBJ1-2
abundance: many
d_gene: -

CDR3aa: CASSEPSTDYGYTF
CDR3nt: TGTGCCAGCAGTGAACCTAGCACGGACTATGGCTACACCTTC
len: 14
v_gene: TRBV6-1
j_gene: TRBJ1-2
abundance: few
d_gene: -

CDR3aa: CASRGSKAAFF
CDR3nt: TGTGCCAGCAGGGGCAGTAAAGCAGCTTTCTTT
len: 11
v_gene: TRBV2
j_gene: TRBJ1-1
abundance: many
d_gene: -

CDR3aa: CASSDGALNQPQHF
CDR3nt: TGTGCCAGCAGTGACGGGGCCCTCAATCAGCCCCAGCATTTT
len: 14
v_gene: TRBV27
j_gene: TRBJ1-5
abundance: few
d_gene: -

CDR3aa: CASSIGGAATNEKLFF
CDR3nt: TGTGCCAGCAGCATCGGGGGAGCAGCAACTAATGAAAAACTGTTTTTT
len: 16
v_gene: TRBV28
j_gene: TRBJ1-4
abundance: many
d_gene: -

CDR3aa: CASSLVALGGADRNQPQHF
CDR3nt: TGTGCCAGCAGCTTAGTGGCTCTTGGGGGCGCCGATCGCAATCAGCCCCAGCATTTT
len: 19
v_gene: TRBV7-4
j_gene: TRBJ1-5
abundance: many
d_gene: -

CDR3aa: CASAESYHSSYNSPLHF
CDR3nt: TGTGCCAGTGCTGAGTCCTACCATAGCTCCTATAATTCACCCCTCCACTTT
len: 17
v_gene: TRBV19
j_gene: TRBJ1-6
abundance: many
d_gene: -

CDR3aa: CASGPFGGTSYEQYF
CDR3nt: TGTGCTAGTGGTCCCTTCGGTGGAACCTCCTACGAGCAGTACTTC
len: 15
v_gene: TRBV12-5
j_gene: TRBJ2-7
abundance: many
d_gene: -

CDR3aa: CASSEYLEPNTEAFF
CDR3nt: TGTGCCAGCAGTGAATATTTAGAGCCGAACACTGAAGCTTTCTTT
len: 15
v_gene: TRBV2
j_gene: TRBJ1-1
abundance: many
d_gene: -

CDR3aa: CASSQGANYEQYF
CDR3nt: TGTGCCAGCAGCCAAGGGGCTAACTACGAGCAGTACTTC
len: 13
v_gene: TRBV4-2
j_gene: TRBJ2-7
abundance: -
d_gene: -

CDR3aa: CASSLGGRVGGYTF
CDR3nt: TGTGCCAGCAGTCTCGGTGGTCGAGTGGGCGGCTACACCTTC
len: 14
v_gene: TRBV12-3/TRBV12-4
j_gene: TRBJ1-2
abundance: many
d_gene: -

CDR3aa: CASSPRLAGGPRGPGELFF
CDR3nt: TGTGCCAGCAGCCCCCGACTAGCGGGGGGGCCTAGGGGCCCCGGGGAGCTGTTTTTT
len: 19
v_gene: TRBV7-2
j_gene: TRBJ2-2
abundance: many
d_gene: TRBD2

CDR3aa: CASRPRRDISYEQYF
CDR3nt: TGTGCCAGTAGACCCAGGCGGGACATCTCCTACGAGCAGTACTTC
len: 15
v_gene: TRBV19
j_gene: TRBJ2-7
abundance: few
d_gene: -

CDR3aa: CASSRGLAGQVGATDTQYF
CDR3nt: TGCGCCAGCAGCCGGGGACTAGCGGGACAGGTGGGGGCCACAGATACGCAGTATTTT
len: 19
v_gene: TRBV4-1
j_gene: TRBJ2-3
abundance: -
d_gene: TRBD2

CDR3aa: CASSSTQGGRANYGYTF
CDR3nt: TGCGCCAGCAGCTCGACGCAGGGTGGGAGAGCTAACTATGGCTACACCTTC
len: 17
v_gene: TRBV5-1
j_gene: TRBJ1-2
abundance: few
d_gene: -

CDR3aa: CSAPFVGGNYGYTF
CDR3nt: TGCAGCGCGCCCTTTGTGGGAGGGAACTATGGCTACACCTTC
len: 14
v_gene: TRBV20-1
j_gene: TRBJ1-2
abundance: few
d_gene: -

CDR3aa: CASSPTGGDYEQYF
CDR3nt: TGCGCCAGCAGCCCTACAGGGGGTGACTACGAGCAGTACTTC
len: 14
v_gene: TRBV4-1
j_gene: TRBJ2-7
abundance: many
d_gene: TRBD1

CDR3aa: CASSERTGEETQYF
CDR3nt: TGTGCCAGCAGTGAACGGACAGGGGAAGAGACCCAGTACTTC
len: 14
v_gene: TRBV25-1
j_gene: TRBJ2-5
abundance: many
d_gene: TRBD1

CDR3aa: CASSSSTGTLYGYTF
CDR3nt: TGTGCCAGCAGTTCCTCGACAGGGACCCTCTATGGCTACACCTTC
len: 15
v_gene: TRBV27
j_gene: TRBJ1-2
abundance: -
d_gene: TRBD1

CDR3aa: CASSYGTARRETQYF
CDR3nt: TGTGCCAGCAGCTACGGGACCGCCCGCAGAGAGACCCAGTACTTC
len: 15
v_gene: TRBV7-6
j_gene: TRBJ2-5
abundance: many
d_gene: -

CDR3aa: CASSFQGGAGELFF
CDR3nt: TGTGCCAGCAGCTTCCAGGGGGGGGCCGGGGAGCTGTTTTTT
len: 14
v_gene: TRBV7-3
j_gene: TRBJ2-2
abundance: many
d_gene: -

CDR3aa: CASSTSSYNSPLHF
CDR3nt: TGTGCCAGCAGCACTAGCTCCTATAATTCACCCCTCCACTTT
len: 14
v_gene: TRBV7-8
j_gene: TRBJ1-6
abundance: many
d_gene: -

CDR3aa: CASSLRTLDPYNEQFF
CDR3nt: TGTGCCAGCAGCCTTAGGACCTTAGACCCCTACAATGAGCAGTTCTTC
len: 16
v_gene: TRBV2
j_gene: TRBJ2-1
abundance: few
d_gene: -

CDR3aa: CASSLDAWDTQYF
CDR3nt: TGTGCCAGCAGCTTAGACGCCTGGGATACGCAGTATTTT
len: 13
v_gene: TRBV7-6
j_gene: TRBJ2-3
abundance: many
d_gene: -